The 13 T cell receptor beta chains presented below share a single source sample, sequenced in a study of tumor-infiltrating lymphocytes in primary liver carcinoma. A primer matching the constant region was used to make TCR beta cDNA from 450 to 500 ng of total RNA. Researchers made the TCR beta libraries by running three nested multiplex PCR rounds with slightly modified ARM-PCR. TRBV1-TRBV30 forward primers paired with a C-beta reverse primer drove the first two PCR rounds, approximately 11 cycles each. MiXCR, run by TCRdb on the multiplex PCR reads, gives a single entry per CDR3 protein. The sample holds about 54,000 distinct CDR3 sequences; 60% to 75% are singletons and the top ten take around 23%. DNA and RNA were both co-extracted from roughly 18-30 mg of bulk tissue that had not been sorted. Sequencing was done on a sample of liver tumor tissue from sampling region 2. The subset: tumor region T2, inferior pole. All receptors come from a man aged 40-50 years with primary liver carcinoma and hepatitis B virus infection.

On this clonotype: The missing conserved phenylalanine or tryptophan at the end of this CDR3 makes a read error likely. The rearrangement uses TRBV12-3 or TRBV12-4 and TRBJ2-7, with 9 bases aligning to TRBD2. This CDR3 is 16 amino acids long. With V trimmed by 2 bases and J by 3 bases, 8 bases remained unmatched. CDR3 sequence (DNA): TGTGCCAGCAGTTTATTAGCGGGAGTGCCTCACTACGAGCAGTACCTC. This translates into CASSLLAGVPHYEQYL.

Note on this clonotype: Given a much more abundant clone one base away, this may be a read error. This chain joins TRBV28 and TRBJ2-7, with D possibly being TRBD1 or TRBD2 (5 bases each). Germline CDR1 is MDHEN and CDR2 is SYDVKM. V was clipped by 11 bases and J by 1 base, with 21 bases between them. The CDR3 has 15 amino acids. The CDR3, as DNA: TGTGCCTCGGATGGGGGAAATTACAAGTCCTACGAGCAGTACTTC. It yields the protein CASDGGNYKSYEQYF.

The chain is built from TRBV11-2 and TRBJ2-7; 7 positions agree with TRBD2. V dropped 5 bases and J dropped 2; count of bases not matched to a gene: 6. Germline CDR1 SGHAT, CDR2 FQNNGV. The CDR3 is 14 amino acids. CDR3 protein: CASSPSTSTYEQYF. For the CDR3, the DNA is TGTGCCAGCAGCCCTTCGACTAGCACCTACGAGCAGTACTTC.

This clonotype was seen repeatedly, ten times or more. The gene calls are TRBV29-1 and TRBJ1-2; the match to TRBD1 covers 8 bases. V gave up 7 bases and J gave up 7 bases; unmatched junction bases: 8. CDR3 length equals 12 residues. Germline V gene data show CDR1 as SQVTM and CDR2 as ANQGSEA. The CDR3 nucleotides are TGCAGCGCTTCGGACAGGGTCGTTGGCTACACCTTC. This gives the protein CSASDRVVGYTF.

The rearrangement joins TRBV6-1 to TRBJ2-7, with TRBD2 identical over 8 bases. J lost 9 bases, V lost 4 bases, and 8 bases had no gene match. The CDR3 covers 13 residues. The germline V gene encodes CDR1 MNHNS and CDR2 SASEGT. The CDR3 sequence is CASSGPGGNRQYF. The CDR3 DNA reads as TGTGCCAGCAGTGGCCCGGGAGGGAACCGGCAGTACTTC.

In regard to this clonotype: Because it lacks the conserved phenylalanine or tryptophan at the end, this CDR3 is likely a read error. The V gene is TRBV13, the J gene TRBJ2-7; 10 bases are a match to TRBD1. This CDR3 comprises 14 residues. V lost 5 bases, J lost 3 bases, and 4 bases stayed unmatched. Looked up from germline, CDR1 is PRHDT and CDR2 is FYEKMQ (reference sequence). CDR3 DNA sequence: TGTGCCAGCAGCCCCGGGGACAGGGGCTACGAGCAGTACTTA. Its protein is CASSPGDRGYEQYL.

In this sample, this clonotype turned up many times. The rearrangement links TRBV6-5 to TRBJ2-1, with 7 bases matching TRBD2. With 6 bases clipped from V and 2 bases from J, the junction kept 4 bases outside the gene matches. The CDR3 is made up of 14 amino acids. Germline assignment: CDR1 MNHEY and CDR2 SVGAGI. The CDR3 DNA reads TGTGCCAGCAGCCAAGCGGGGACCTACAATGAGCAGTTCTTC. This sequence encodes CASSQAGTYNEQFF.

J is TRBJ2-5 and V is TRBV4-2; no clear D. Trimming cost V 1 base and J 2 bases, with 11 bases left between them. Per the germline V gene, CDR1 is LGHNA and CDR2 is YNFKEQ. This CDR3 has 15 amino acids. In DNA form, the CDR3 reads TGTGCCAGCAGCCAAGGTAGACTGCCTCAAGAGACCCAGTACTTC. Translation gives CASSQGRLPQETQYF.

This chain uses TRBV6-1 with TRBJ1-5; 9 bases map to TRBD1. This CDR3 comprises 14 residues. The V gene end was trimmed by 8 bases and the J gene end by 5 bases; junction bases not matched to a gene: 7. Germline loops: CDR1 MNHNS, CDR2 SASEGT. The CDR3 sequence: CASDPGTGYQPQHF. DNA of the CDR3: TGTGCCAGCGACCCCGGGACAGGGTATCAGCCCCAGCATTTT.

Worth noting for this clonotype: A read error may produce the germline difference seen at one junction end. The rearrangement links TRBV11-2 to TRBJ2-1; no firm D call. Germline V gene sequence: CDR1 SGHAT, CDR2 FQNNGV. This CDR3 is 12 amino acids long. The CDR3 DNA reads TGTGCCAGCAGCCAGGAGTACAAAGAGCAGTCCTTC. Translating it yields CASSQEYKEQSF.

As for this clonotype: A much larger clone lies a single base off, so this may be a read error. V is TRBV5-1 and J is TRBJ2-7; D might be TRBD2 (7 bases). CDR1 SGHRS and CDR2 YFSETQ come from the germline V gene. The length of the CDR3 is 13 residues. The CDR3 sequence is CASRGGASHEQYF. The CDR3 nucleotides read TGCGCCAGCAGGGGGGGGGCCTCCCACGAGCAGTACTTC.

The rearrangement joins TRBV5-6 to TRBJ2-3; D possibly corresponds to TRBD2 (7 bases). V was trimmed by 5 bases and J by 8 bases, leaving 21 bases between them. The CDR3 loop spans 15 amino acids. Germline lookup yields CDR1 SGHDT and CDR2 YYEEEE. CDR3 nucleotide sequence: TGTGCCAGCAGATTCGACAAGGGGGGGTCTAGTACGCAGTATTTT. Its protein product is CASRFDKGGSSTQYF. The variable domain in full, with the rest retrieved from reference TRBV5-6 and TRBJ2-3, is DAGVTQSPTHLIKTRGQQVTLRCSPKSGHDTVSWYQQALGQGPQFIFQYYEEEERQRGNFPDRFSGHQFPNYSSELNVNALLLGDSALYLCASRFDKGGSSTQYFGPGTRLTVL.

This clonotype has only a few counts. A read error may explain this, as a much larger clone is one base away. This rearrangement joins TRBV5-1 to TRBJ1-4; 9 positions match TRBD1. Germline CDR1 reads SGHRS; CDR2 reads YFSETQ. The CDR3 is 15 residues long. CDR3 sequence reads: CASSTGTGMGEKLVF. The CDR3 DNA sequence: TGCGCCAGCAGCACCGGGACAGGGATGGGGGAAAAACTGGTTTTT. Variable domain in full (rest from reference TRBV5-1 and TRBJ1-4): KAGVTQTPRYLIKTRGQQVTLSCSPISGHRSVSWYQQTPGQGLQFLFEYFSETQRNKGNFPGRFSGRQFSNSRSEMNVSTLELGDSALYLCASSTGTGMGEKLVFGSGTQLSVL.